These T cell receptor beta chains were read from a single sample in a study of T cell changes during pregnancy in multiple sclerosis. Method: immunoSEQ multiplex PCR; TCRdb's copy keeps in-frame clones and lacks some. The data hold fewer than 75,000 clones, with approximately 89% observed a single time. Sequenced material: peripheral blood, taken after pregnancy. Receptor source: a female donor in good health, enrolled as a control in a pregnancy study. CDR3s include the opening cysteine and the closing phenylalanine or tryptophan. D genes are given only for firm matches. Some rows mark clone size as missing; the rest say once, few, many or name a class of expanded clone.

d_call,clone_size,v_call,j_call,cdr3_nt,cdr3_aa
.,.,TRBV7-2,TRBJ1-3,TGTGCCAGCAGCTCAGGGTCCGGAAACACCATATATTTT,CASSSGSGNTIYF
TRBD2,.,TRBV29-1,TRBJ2-5,TGCAGCGTTTCAGCGGGGGGGTTGGAAGAGACCCAGTACTTC,CSVSAGGLEETQYF
TRBD1,.,TRBV5-4,TRBJ2-7,TGTGCCAGCAGCTCCCCGGGACAGGGTTACTACGAGCAGTACTTC,CASSSPGQGYYEQYF
TRBD2,.,TRBV5-1,TRBJ2-1,TGCGCCAGCAGCTTGGCCGGAAGCGGGGGAGGGAATGAGCAGTTCTTC,CASSLAGSGGGNEQFF
.,.,TRBV5-5,TRBJ1-5,TGTGCCAGCAGCCCAGGGCCCAGCAATCAGCCCCAGCATTTT,CASSPGPSNQPQHF
TRBD2,.,TRBV4-2,TRBJ2-4,TGTGCCAGCAGCCAGGAATCAGCGGGAGGGCTAGCCAAAAACATTCAGTACTTC,CASSQESAGGLAKNIQYF
.,.,TRBV29-1,TRBJ1-4,TGCAGCGTTGAACGGGAGAACGAAAAACTGTTTTTT,CSVERENEKLFF
TRBD1,once,TRBV2,TRBJ1-1,TGTGCCAGCAGTGATAAGGGGGCTAACACTGAAGCTTTCTTT,CASSDKGANTEAFF
TRBD2,.,TRBV30,TRBJ2-1,TGTGCCTGGAGTAGGCTAGCGGGGGGTAATGAGCAGTTCTTC,CAWSRLAGGNEQFF
.,.,TRBV27,TRBJ2-7,TGTGCCAGCAGTTCGACAGTATTCTCCTACGAGCAGTACTTC,CASSSTVFSYEQYF
.,.,TRBV11-2,TRBJ2-1,TGTGCCAGCAGCCTCCTTCTCGGACAGACCGTAAGGGATGAGCAGTTCTTC,CASSLLLGQTVRDEQFF
TRBD1,.,TRBV7-2,TRBJ2-5,TGTGCCAGCAGCTTAGGGACAGGCTATCAAGAGACCCAGTACTTC,CASSLGTGYQETQYF
TRBD2,.,TRBV27,TRBJ2-1,TGTGCCAGCAGTCCATGGACTAGCGGGCTTTCTGAGCAGTTCTTC,CASSPWTSGLSEQFF
.,.,TRBV5-1,TRBJ2-3,TGCGCCAGCAGCTTCCAGGACTCTAGCACAGATACGCAGTATTTT,CASSFQDSSTDTQYF
.,.,TRBV28,TRBJ1-2,TGTGCCAGCAGTCCCCCATTGACAAGAGGGAGTGGCTACACCTTC,CASSPPLTRGSGYTF
.,.,TRBV28,TRBJ2-3,TGTGCCAGCAGTTTCCAGGCTTTTAGCACAGATACGCAGTATTTT,CASSFQAFSTDTQYF
.,.,TRBV21-1,TRBJ2-5,TGTGCCAGCCGTTGGACCGGGGCGGGGGAAAAAGAGACCCAGTACTTC,CASRWTGAGEKETQYF
TRBD2,.,TRBV7-2,TRBJ2-1,TGTGCCAGCGACGTTAGCGGGGGGGGCCACAATGAGCAGTTCTTC,CASDVSGGGHNEQFF
TRBD1,.,TRBV10-3,TRBJ2-7,TGTGCCACCAAGCCGGGACAGGGGCCCTCCTACGAGCAGTACTTC,CATKPGQGPSYEQYF
TRBD1,few,TRBV5-4,TRBJ2-7,TGTGCCAGCAGCTCTCGGACAGGTTATTCCGAGCAGTACTTC,CASSSRTGYSEQYF
TRBD2,.,TRBV19,TRBJ2-1,TGTGCCAGTAGTATTCTGGCGGCAGGCGGGAGGGACAATGAGCAGTTCTTC,CASSILAAGGRDNEQFF
.,.,TRBV7-2,TRBJ1-2,TGTGCCAGCAGCTCGTCCACAGGTGGCTACACCTTC,CASSSSTGGYTF
TRBD1,.,TRBV9,TRBJ1-2,TGTGCCAGCAGCGTTTCACAGGGGGTGGCTGACTATGGCTACACCTTC,CASSVSQGVADYGYTF
.,.,TRBV29-1,TRBJ2-2,TGCAGCGTTGAGGACACAGAAACCGGGGAGCTGTTTTTT,CSVEDTETGELFF
TRBD1,.,TRBV2,TRBJ2-3,TGTGCCAGCAACCGGGACAGAAGCACAGATACGCAGTATTTT,CASNRDRSTDTQYF
.,.,TRBV10-3,TRBJ1-4,TGTGCCATCGGGGCGAGTTCTAATGAAAAACTGTTTTTT,CAIGASSNEKLFF
TRBD1,.,TRBV27,TRBJ1-1,TGTGCCAGCACCCCCCGACAGGGCATGAACACTGAAGCTTTCTTT,CASTPRQGMNTEAFF
TRBD1,once,TRBV12-5,TRBJ1-5,TGTGCTAGTGGTTTGGTAACTGGGGACAGGGTCAATCAGCCCCAGCATTTT,CASGLVTGDRVNQPQHF
.,.,TRBV25-1,TRBJ2-1,TGTGCCAGCAGTGAATCCGGCAGGGCCCCTTTTTCTCAGCAGTTCTTC,CASSESGRAPFSQQFF
TRBD1,.,TRBV14,TRBJ1-1,TGTGCCAGCAGCCAGGCGACAGGGGCGAACACTGAAGCTTTCTTT,CASSQATGANTEAFF
TRBD1,.,TRBV19,TRBJ1-2,TGTGCCAGTAGTATGAACAGGGGCATGGACTATGGCTACACCTTC,CASSMNRGMDYGYTF
.,.,TRBV28,TRBJ1-5,TGTGCCAGCCGCCAGGGCGTTCAGCCCCAGCATTTT,CASRQGVQPQHF
.,once,TRBV19,TRBJ2-5,TGTGCCAGTAGTGCGGGAGAGACCCAGTACTTC,CASSAGETQYF
.,.,TRBV7-2,TRBJ1-4,TGTGCCAGCAGCTTTGGAGGCCTCCGTGAAAAACTGTTTTTT,CASSFGGLREKLFF
TRBD2,.,TRBV5-4,TRBJ2-3,TGTGCCAGCAGCTTGGTGACTAGCGGGAGTATGATAGATACGCAGTATTTT,CASSLVTSGSMIDTQYF
TRBD1,.,TRBV18,TRBJ1-1,TGTGCCAGCTCATCAGGGGGGAATACTGAAGCTTTCTTT,CASSSGGNTEAFF
.,.,TRBV12-2,TRBJ1-2,TGTGCAAGTCGCTTAGGGAAGTCCCGGGACAGGACCGCTAACTATGGCTACACCTTC,CASRLGKSRDRTANYGYTF
.,.,TRBV5-1,TRBJ2-3,TGCGCCAGCAGCTTGGACGGTAGCGCCACAGATACGCAGTATTTT,CASSLDGSATDTQYF
.,.,TRBV10-3,TRBJ1-2,TGTGCCATCAGTGAAGGGGCAACGGGCTACACCTTC,CAISEGATGYTF
TRBD1,once,TRBV6-5,TRBJ1-6,TGTGCCAGCAGCCCGGGACAGGACCTTCGACCCCTCCACTTT,CASSPGQDLRPLHF
.,.,TRBV28,TRBJ2-7,TGTGCCAGCAGGCGTATTGGGGCACCGAGCTCCTACGAGCAGTACTTC,CASRRIGAPSSYEQYF
.,.,TRBV5-1,TRBJ1-1,TGCGCCAGCAGCTTGGCCGGGGGGAACACTGAAGCTTTCTTT,CASSLAGGNTEAFF
.,.,TRBV5-6,TRBJ2-1,TGTGCCAGCAGCTTGGCCGGCTCCTACAATGAGCAGTTCTTC,CASSLAGSYNEQFF
TRBD2,.,TRBV4-2,TRBJ2-7,TGTGCCAGCGGCCCGGCGAGCGGGAGCTCCTACGAGCAGTACTTC,CASGPASGSSYEQYF
.,few,TRBV6-6,TRBJ1-1,TGTGCCAGCACCGGTTTGGGACTGTCTGAAGCTTTCTTT,CASTGLGLSEAFF
TRBD1,few,TRBV4-2,TRBJ2-7,TGTGCCAGCAGCCAAAAGACTATGGGGACAGGAAACTACGAGCAGTACTTC,CASSQKTMGTGNYEQYF
.,.,TRBV19,TRBJ2-6,TGTGCCAGTAGTTCCTCGGTAGGGGCCAACGTCCTGACTTTC,CASSSSVGANVLTF
TRBD1,.,TRBV6-5,TRBJ1-2,TGTGCCAGCAGTTCGGACAGGGCATACTATGGCTACACCTTC,CASSSDRAYYGYTF
.,.,TRBV2,TRBJ2-7,TGTGCCAGCAGTGAAGTGCTGAGGGGGGGCGCGTTTTACGAGCAGTACTTC,CASSEVLRGGAFYEQYF
.,.,TRBV27,TRBJ1-4,TGTGCCAGCGGGAGGGGACCTAGGGAGGAAAAACTGTTTTTT,CASGRGPREEKLFF
.,.,TRBV4-1,TRBJ1-1,TGCGCCAGCATGTCTATCAGCAATTGGGGCTTCATGAACACTGAAGCTTTCTTT,CASMSISNWGFMNTEAFF
.,.,TRBV11-2,TRBJ2-4,TGTGCCAGCAGCCCCGACGGGGGTCGAAGAAACATTCAGTACTTC,CASSPDGGRRNIQYF